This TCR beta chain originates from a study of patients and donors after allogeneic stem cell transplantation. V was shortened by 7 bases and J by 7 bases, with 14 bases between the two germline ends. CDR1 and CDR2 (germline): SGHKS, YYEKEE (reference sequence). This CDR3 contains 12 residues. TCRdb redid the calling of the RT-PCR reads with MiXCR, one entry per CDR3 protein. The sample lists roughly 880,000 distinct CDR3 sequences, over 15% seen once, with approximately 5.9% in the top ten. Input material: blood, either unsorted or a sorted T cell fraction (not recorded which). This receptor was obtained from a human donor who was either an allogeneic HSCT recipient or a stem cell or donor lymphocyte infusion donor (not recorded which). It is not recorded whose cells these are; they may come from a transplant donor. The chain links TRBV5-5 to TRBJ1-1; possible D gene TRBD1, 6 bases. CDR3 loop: CASGGAPGEAFF. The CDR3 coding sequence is TGTGCCAGCGGGGGGGCGCCTGGTGAAGCTTTCTTT.